The rows below give T cell receptor beta chains drawn from one sample of a study of blood T cells in healthy people across ages. TCRdb reanalysed the 5' RACE reads using MiXCR and keeps one entry per CDR3 protein. Of hundreds of thousands of distinct CDR3 sequences in the sample, approximately 25% were seen once. The same specimen was also included in a second study, on T cells of mothers and their children.

The sequenced material came from blood. These receptors all come from a boy younger than 18 in good health. Each CDR3 is given with its conserved first and last residue. D genes are given only for firm matches. Clone size, where shown, is once, few, many, or a class for clones that have expanded.

TRBJ1-4 TRBV6-5 TRBD1 NA TGTGCCAGCAGTGACCGGGACAGGGGGCGGAGGAAACTGTTTTTT CASSDRDRGRRKLFF
TRBJ1-3 TRBV20-1 NA once TGCAGTGCTAGCCTCTCTGGGTCTGGAAACACCATATATTTT CSASLSGSGNTIYF
TRBJ2-3 TRBV10-3 NA NA TGTGCCATCAGTGAGTCACAGACGCAGTATTTT CAISESQTQYF
TRBJ1-1 TRBV29-1 NA NA TGCAGCGTTGGGCAGACTGAAGCTTTCTTT CSVGQTEAFF
TRBJ2-6 TRBV12-3/TRBV12-4 NA few TGTGCCAGCGCCCAGCAGGGGGCCAACGTCCTGACTTTC CASAQQGANVLTF
TRBJ1-1 TRBV7-9 TRBD1 NA TGTGCCAGCAGCGGATATTTGGGACAGAGGGGTAACACTGTAGCTTTCTTT CASSGYLGQRGNTVAFF
TRBJ2-7 TRBV28 NA NA TGTGCCAACAGTTCGTTCCCGGACAGCCCCTACGAGCAGTACTTC CANSSFPDSPYEQYF
TRBJ2-1 TRBV7-6 NA few TGTGCCAGCGGTAGTCCGGGGCTACGGGACAATGAGCAGTTCTTC CASGSPGLRDNEQFF
TRBJ2-5 TRBV6-6 NA few TGTGCCAGCAGTTACTGGGAAGAGACCCAGTACTTC CASSYWEETQYF
TRBJ2-5 TRBV6-1 TRBD1 few TGTGCCAGCAGTGCCCCGGACAGGGGGCGAAAAGAGACCCAGTACTTC CASSAPDRGRKETQYF
TRBJ2-7 TRBV27 TRBD1 NA TGTGCCAGCGCCCAGACAGGGGGAACCTACGAGCAGTACTTC CASAQTGGTYEQYF
TRBJ2-4 TRBV29-1 NA once TGCAGCGTTGGGTGGGTTTTGGGGGCCAAAAACATTCAGTACTTC CSVGWVLGAKNIQYF
TRBJ2-1 TRBV20-1 TRBD2 few TGCAGTGCTAGGGAAACTAGCGGCTCCTACAATGAGCAGTTCTTC CSARETSGSYNEQFF
TRBJ1-2 TRBV7-2 NA few TGTGCCAGCAGCCTACCTTCCGGCGGGAGGGATGGCTACACCTTC CASSLPSGGRDGYTF
TRBJ2-6 TRBV6-1 NA few TGTGCCAGCAGTGAAAACGCAGGGACTGGGGCCAACGTCCTGACTTTC CASSENAGTGANVLTF
TRBJ2-1 TRBV20-1 NA NA TGCAGTGCTAGCGAGGATGAGCAGTTCTTC CSASEDEQFF
TRBJ2-5 TRBV28 NA NA TGTGCCAGCAGGCTTCTGGGGGGCCGGGAGACCCAGTACTTC CASRLLGGRETQYF
TRBJ2-1 TRBV4-3 TRBD2 few TGCGCCAGCAGCCAAGAGAGTACTTCGACTAGCGGGAGCAATGAGCAGTTCTTC CASSQESTSTSGSNEQFF
TRBJ1-4 TRBV28 TRBD1 once TGTGCCAGCAGACATTCCGGGACAGACAATGAAAAACTGTTTTTT CASRHSGTDNEKLFF
TRBJ1-1 TRBV7-9 NA NA TGTGCCAGCAGCCTTTGGAAGGGACGGGGGGTTATATTTGAAGCTTTCTTT CASSLWKGRGVIFEAFF
TRBJ2-2 TRBV7-2 TRBD2 NA TGTGCCAGCAGCTTAGCGCTTAGCGGGGGGTCCGGGGAGCTGTTTTTT CASSLALSGGSGELFF
TRBJ2-6 TRBV2 NA NA TGTGCCAGCAGCATGGACACGAACTCTGGGGCCAACGTCCTGACTTTC CASSMDTNSGANVLTF
TRBJ2-3 TRBV12-3/TRBV12-4 TRBD2 many TGTGCCAGCAGCCCAAGGGATGGACTAGCGTTCACAGATACGCAGTATTTT CASSPRDGLAFTDTQYF
TRBJ2-5 TRBV14 NA NA TGTGCCAGCAGCCAGGGTAGGGGGTTTCCAGAGACCCAGTACTTC CASSQGRGFPETQYF
TRBJ2-2 TRBV7-2 NA NA TGTGCCAGCAGCTTAGAAGGGCGGCAGCTCCCCACCGGGGAGCTGTTTTTT CASSLEGRQLPTGELFF
TRBJ2-7 TRBV5-5 NA many TGTGCCAGCAGCTTGGCCACGGGGTACGAGCAGTACTTC CASSLATGYEQYF
TRBJ2-7 TRBV5-1 TRBD1 NA TGCGCCAGCAGCTTGTTAGGGGGCGCCTACGAGCAGTACTTC CASSLLGGAYEQYF
TRBJ2-7 TRBV9 TRBD2 few TGTGCCAGCAGCGTAGCCCCCGGAGTCGCAGCGGGAGATAGCGAGCAGTACTTC CASSVAPGVAAGDSEQYF
TRBJ2-2 TRBV19 NA many TGTGCCAGTAGTCCTACAGGTCTCCGGGCCTCGAACACCGGGGAGCTGTTTTTT CASSPTGLRASNTGELFF
TRBJ1-4 TRBV29-1 NA many TGCAGCGTTGTGGCAGGAAATGAAAAACTGTTTTTT CSVVAGNEKLFF
TRBJ2-7 TRBV28 NA few TGTGCCAGCAGAGCTACAGGGATTTCCTACGAGCAGTACTTC CASRATGISYEQYF
TRBJ2-7 TRBV7-3 NA few TGTGCCAGCAGCTTAAACCCGGTCCGGACGGAATCCTACGAGCAGTACTTC CASSLNPVRTESYEQYF
TRBJ2-7 TRBV12-3/TRBV12-4 NA NA TGTACCAGCAGTTTATCGGGTCCAGGGCGGTACGAGCAGTACTTC CTSSLSGPGRYEQYF
TRBJ1-1 TRBV27 TRBD1 few TGTGCCAGCAGTCCCGACAGGGTGAGGGCGAACACTGAAGCTTTCTTT CASSPDRVRANTEAFF
TRBJ2-7 TRBV7-2 TRBD2 few TGTGCCAGCAGCCCGGGACTAGCGGGGACGGGCGGCACCAACGAGCAGTACTTC CASSPGLAGTGGTNEQYF
TRBJ2-3 TRBV4-2 NA once TGTGCCAGCAGCCAAGATATTAATACGCAGTATTTT CASSQDINTQYF
TRBJ2-7 TRBV6-5 NA many TGTGCCAGCAGTTACTCGACCGAGTACGAGCAGTACTTC CASSYSTEYEQYF
TRBJ1-2 TRBV9 NA NA TGTGCCAGCAGCGTATGGACAGCAGCTAACTATGGCTACACCTTC CASSVWTAANYGYTF
TRBJ1-1 TRBV7-9 TRBD1 few TGTGCCAGCAGCCCAAGGGGGCGGAACACTGAAGCTCTCTTT CASSPRGRNTEALF
TRBJ2-5 TRBV29-1 TRBD1 many TGCAGCGTTTTGACCGGGACAGGGCAGACCCAGTACTTC CSVLTGTGQTQYF
TRBJ2-7 TRBV18 NA NA TGTGCCAGCTCACCCACTTGGGGGGGACAGGAACCTTCCTACGAGCAGTACTTC CASSPTWGGQEPSYEQYF
TRBJ2-5 TRBV7-2 NA few TGTGCCAGCAGCCGGGGACAATTAGAAGAGACCCAGTACTTC CASSRGQLEETQYF
TRBJ2-7 TRBV27 TRBD1 NA TGTGCCAGCAGTTTGTACCCAGGGGGCATCCACGAGCAGTACTTC CASSLYPGGIHEQYF
TRBJ1-2 TRBV24-1 NA few TGTGCCACCAGTGCGGGGGAAGATGAAGGCTATGGCTACACCTTC CATSAGEDEGYGYTF
TRBJ2-1 TRBV10-3 NA NA TGTGCCATCAGTGATGCTAGTGGGGATGAGCAGTTCTTC CAISDASGDEQFF
TRBJ2-5 TRBV21-1 NA NA TGTGCCCCCAGGGGGGGACCAGAGACCCAGTACTTC CAPRGGPETQYF
TRBJ2-5 TRBV6-2/TRBV6-3 TRBD1 NA TGTGCCAGCAGTTACCTGACAGGGGGCGCCGAGACCCAGTACTTC CASSYLTGGAETQYF
TRBJ2-3 TRBV29-1 TRBD1 NA TGCAGCGTTGTTTGGGACAGCAACACAGATACGCAGTATTTT CSVVWDSNTDTQYF
TRBJ1-2 TRBV6-6 TRBD1 NA TGTGCCAGCAGTACAGGGGAGAGGGGAGACTTC CASSTGERGDF
TRBJ2-7 TRBV18 TRBD1 NA TGTGCCAGCTCACCAACGCGCGACAGGGCCTACGAGCAGTACTTC CASSPTRDRAYEQYF
TRBJ2-7 TRBV7-2 TRBD2 few TGTGCCAGCAGCTTAGGTTCGCTAGCGGGAGGGAACGAGCAGTACTTC CASSLGSLAGGNEQYF
TRBJ2-5 TRBV9 TRBD1 few TGTGCCAGCAGCGTGGGGACAGGGAATCAAGAGACCCAGTACTTC CASSVGTGNQETQYF
TRBJ2-2 TRBV7-8 TRBD2 NA TGTGCCAGCAGCCCAGCTCTAGCGGGGGGACTCACCGGGGAGCTGTTTTTT CASSPALAGGLTGELFF
TRBJ2-7 TRBV9 NA few TGTGCCAGCAGCGTAGGAGGGGTGGTGGATGAGCAGTACTTC CASSVGGVVDEQYF
TRBJ2-5 TRBV29-1 NA many TGCAGCGTTGTCCCTTTGGGGCAGGGTCAAGAGACCCAGTACTTC CSVVPLGQGQETQYF
TRBJ2-7 TRBV12-3/TRBV12-4 TRBD1 few TGTGCCAGCAGTCCGACAGGGGGTGGGCACGAGCAGTACTTC CASSPTGGGHEQYF
TRBJ1-2 TRBV7-9 NA NA TGTGCCAGCACCGATCGGGGGGTGGGTGGCTACACCTTC CASTDRGVGGYTF
TRBJ2-7 TRBV6-5 NA once TGTGCCAGCAGTTACCAGGGTTTACAGCAGTACTTC CASSYQGLQQYF
TRBJ2-3 TRBV28 TRBD2 many TGTGCCAGCAGTAATCGACGGGAGGAAGATACGCAGTATTTT CASSNRREEDTQYF
TRBJ2-7 TRBV3-1 NA many TGTGCCAGCAGCCAGATCTACGAGCAGTACTTC CASSQIYEQYF